A single sample gave rise to the 12 T cell receptor beta chains below, sequenced in a study of control samples from healthy donors and cancer patients. The method was immunoSEQ multiplex PCR; TCRdb's version includes in-frame clones alone and lacks a portion of them. The sample consists of some 130,000 clones, more than 85% of them appearing once. The source material was blood. The receptors shown here come from a woman in her 30s in good health.

The chain is built from TRBV19 and TRBJ2-7; 7 positions agree with TRBD2. The junction had 5 bases not matched to a gene; V was cut back by 3 bases and J by 0 bases. The CDR3 has 15 amino acids. Germline CDR1 reads LNHDA; CDR2 reads SQIVND (reference sequence). CDR3 nucleotide sequence: TGTGCCAGTAGTATTTTGAGCGGGACCTCCTACGAGCAGTACTTC. Its translation: CASSILSGTSYEQYF. The variable domain in full, with the rest retrieved from reference TRBV19 and TRBJ2-7, is DGGITQSPKYLFRKEGQNVTLSCEQNLNHDAMYWYRQDPGQGLRLIYYSQIVNDFQKGDIAEGYSVSREKKESFPLTVTSAQKNPTAFYLCASSILSGTSYEQYFGPGTRLTVT.

The rearrangement joins TRBV5-1 to TRBJ1-6; a weak D match, TRBD1 (6 bases). Germline V lookup: CDR1 SGHRS, CDR2 YFSETQ. The CDR3 spans 14 residues. The V end was cut by 4 bases, the J end by 10 bases, with 15 bases between. The CDR3 coding sequence is TGCGCCAGCAGCCCGGAGGGGGGAATCTCACCCCTCCACTTT. Its protein product is CASSPEGGISPLHF.

The rearrangement joins TRBV18 to TRBJ1-5; TRBD1 agrees at 7 bases. The CDR3 has 15 amino acids. V lost 2 bases and J lost 2; bases outside the gene matches: 3. Germline CDR1 reads KGHSH; CDR2 reads LQKENI. The CDR3: CASSPGTAGNQPQHF. CDR3 sequence (DNA): TGTGCCAGCTCACCAGGGACAGCGGGCAATCAGCCCCAGCATTTT.

The chain recombines TRBV19 with TRBJ1-6; 7 bases line up with TRBD1. Losses at the gene ends were 5 bases for V and 5 bases for J; bases not matched to a gene: 6. CDR1 is LNHDA, CDR2 SQIVND, per germline (reference sequence). The CDR3 is 15 residues long. The CDR3 protein is CASSSGTVHNSPLHF. CDR3 nucleotide sequence: TGTGCCAGTAGTTCTGGGACAGTACATAATTCACCCCTCCACTTT.

The V and J genes are TRBV11-1 and TRBJ2-1; D ambiguous. Trimming left V 5 bases short and J 9 bases short, with 14 bases between. Germline CDR1 SGHAT, CDR2 FQDESV (reference sequence). CDR3 size: 13 residues. The CDR3 loop is CASSPYPLGEQFF. CDR3 in DNA: TGTGCCAGCAGCCCTTACCCCTTAGGTGAGCAGTTCTTC.

The rearrangement links TRBV6-2 or TRBV6-3 to TRBJ2-4, with D possibly TRBD1 on 5 matching bases. Germline assignment: CDR1 MNHEY and CDR2 SVGEGT. The length of the CDR3 is 18 residues. V lost 5 bases, J lost 0 bases, and 20 bases lay in between. Written as DNA, the CDR3 is TGTGCCAGCAGTAACCCATGGAGACAGAGAATAGCCAAAAACATTCAGTACTTC. Amino acids: CASSNPWRQRIAKNIQYF.

This clone has only one observation. This rearrangement joins TRBV2 to TRBJ2-5; D unresolved. The germline V and J ends were trimmed by 6 bases and 5 bases, with 16 bases remaining between them. Germline values: CDR1 SNHLY, CDR2 FYNNEI. CDR3 size: 14 residues. The DNA for the CDR3 is TGTGCCAGCAGCACCGTTCGGTTTAGGGAGACCCAGTACTTC. The encoded protein is CASSTVRFRETQYF.

The chain carries TRBV29-1 and TRBJ1-2; TRBD1 agrees at 9 bases. This CDR3 is built from 12 residues. CDR1 SQVTM and CDR2 ANQGSEA come from the germline V gene. Unmatched junction bases numbered 5, after V lost 6 bases and J lost 6 bases. DNA for the CDR3: TGCAGCGTGTGGAGGACAGGGGATGGCTACACCTTC. This codes for CSVWRTGDGYTF.

The rearrangement joins TRBV14 to TRBJ2-7; 8 nucleotides agree with TRBD2. V dropped 1 base and J dropped 5; count of bases not matched to a gene: 13. Germline CDR1 is SGHDN and CDR2 is FVKESK. The CDR3 runs to 17 residues. The CDR3 DNA is TGTGCCAGCAGCCAAGGGTCCTTAGCGGGACCTACCGACGAGCAGTACTTC. It codes for CASSQGSLAGPTDEQYF. The complete variable domain, with remaining parts taken from reference TRBV14 and TRBJ2-7, reads EAGVTQFPSHSVIEKGQTVTLRCDPISGHDNLYWYRRVMGKEIKFLLHFVKESKQDESGMPNNRFLAERTGGTYSTLKVQPAELEDSGVYFCASSQGSLAGPTDEQYFGPGTRLTVT.

The chain has TRBV2 and TRBJ2-3, with 9 bases identical to TRBD2. There are 16 residues in the CDR3. CDR1 is SNHLY and CDR2 is FYNNEI in the germline V gene. Trimming removed 6 bases from V and 0 bases from J; junction bases left unmatched: 7. The CDR3 DNA sequence: TGTGCCAGCAGGGGGCGACTAGCGGAAAGCACAGATACGCAGTATTTT. Encoded protein: CASRGRLAESTDTQYF.

For this clone: In the same sample, other DNA sequences code for this CDR3. The V call is TRBV12-3 or TRBV12-4, the J call TRBJ1-1; no clear D gene. Trimming took 3 bases from V and 4 from J, leaving 9 bases between them. The CDR3 spans 13 residues. The CDR3 loop reads CASSFGRSTEAFF. The CDR3 nucleotides read TGTGCCAGCAGTTTCGGGAGAAGCACTGAAGCTTTCTTT.

The gene calls are TRBV4-1 and TRBJ2-7; D might be TRBD2 (5 bases). Trimming took off 3 bases at V and 2 bases at J, with 14 bases between the two ends. CDR1 is MGHRA, CDR2 YSYEKL, per germline. The CDR3 contains 15 residues. The CDR3 sequence: CASSHPEDGTYEQYF. CDR3 in DNA: TGCGCCAGCAGCCACCCGGAGGACGGAACCTACGAGCAGTACTTC.